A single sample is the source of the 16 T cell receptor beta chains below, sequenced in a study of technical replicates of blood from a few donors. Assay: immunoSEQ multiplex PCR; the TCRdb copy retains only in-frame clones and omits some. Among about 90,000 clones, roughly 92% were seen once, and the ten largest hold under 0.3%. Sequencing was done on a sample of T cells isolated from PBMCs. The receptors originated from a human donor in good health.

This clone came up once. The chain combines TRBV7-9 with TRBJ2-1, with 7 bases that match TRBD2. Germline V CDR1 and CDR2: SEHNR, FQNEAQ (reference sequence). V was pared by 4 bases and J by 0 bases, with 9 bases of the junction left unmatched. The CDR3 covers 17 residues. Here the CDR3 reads CASSSRGGPSSYNEQFF. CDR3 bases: TGTGCCAGCAGCTCCCGGGGAGGGCCAAGCTCCTACAATGAGCAGTTCTTC.

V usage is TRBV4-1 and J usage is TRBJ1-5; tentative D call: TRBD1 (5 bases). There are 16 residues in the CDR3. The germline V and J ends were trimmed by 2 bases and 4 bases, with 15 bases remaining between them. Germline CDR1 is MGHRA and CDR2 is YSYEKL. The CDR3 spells CASSQYQQGGNQPQHF. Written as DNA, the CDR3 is TGCGCCAGCAGCCAATATCAGCAGGGCGGAAATCAGCCCCAGCATTTT.

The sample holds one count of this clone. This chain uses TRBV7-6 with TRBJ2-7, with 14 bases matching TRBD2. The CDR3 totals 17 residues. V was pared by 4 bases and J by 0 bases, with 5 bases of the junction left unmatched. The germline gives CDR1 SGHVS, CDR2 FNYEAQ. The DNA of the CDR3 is TGTGCCAGCAGCTCCGGGACTAGCGGGGGTAACTCCTACGAGCAGTACTTC. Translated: CASSSGTSGGNSYEQYF.

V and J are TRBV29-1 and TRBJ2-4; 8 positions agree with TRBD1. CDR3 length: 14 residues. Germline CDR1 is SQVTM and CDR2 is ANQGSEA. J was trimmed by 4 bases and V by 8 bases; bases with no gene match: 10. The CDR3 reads CSNTSGQVKNIQYF. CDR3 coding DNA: TGCAGCAATACCTCGGGACAGGTAAAAAACATTCAGTACTTC.

CDR3 coding DNA: TGTGCCAGCAGCTCTTTTGGACAGGGCCACAATGAGCAGTTCTTC. This sequence encodes CASSSFGQGHNEQFF. V gene TRBV7-3 combines with J gene TRBJ2-1; 8 nucleotides agree with TRBD1. J lost 5 bases, V lost 4 bases, and 7 bases had no gene match. Germline V gene lookup returns CDR1 SGHTA and CDR2 FQGTGA. The CDR3 is made up of 15 amino acids.

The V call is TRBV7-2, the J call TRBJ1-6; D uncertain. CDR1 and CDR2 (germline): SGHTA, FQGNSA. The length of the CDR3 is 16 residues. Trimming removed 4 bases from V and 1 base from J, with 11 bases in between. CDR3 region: CASSSPEKSYNSPLHF. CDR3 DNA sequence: TGTGCCAGCAGCTCCCCGGAGAAGTCCTATAATTCACCCCTCCACTTT.

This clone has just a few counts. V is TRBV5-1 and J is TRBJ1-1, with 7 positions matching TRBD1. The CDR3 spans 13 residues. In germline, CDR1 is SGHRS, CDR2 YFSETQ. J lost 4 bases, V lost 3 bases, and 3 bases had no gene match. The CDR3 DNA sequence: TGCGCCAGCAGCTGGGACAGTAGCACTGAAGCTTTCTTT. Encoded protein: CASSWDSSTEAFF.

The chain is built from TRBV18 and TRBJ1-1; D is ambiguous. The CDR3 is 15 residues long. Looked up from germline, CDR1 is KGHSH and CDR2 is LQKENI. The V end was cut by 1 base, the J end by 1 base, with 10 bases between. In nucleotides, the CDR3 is TGTGCCAGCTCACCACTCCCCCTCAGGAACACTGAAGCTTTCTTT. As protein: CASSPLPLRNTEAFF.

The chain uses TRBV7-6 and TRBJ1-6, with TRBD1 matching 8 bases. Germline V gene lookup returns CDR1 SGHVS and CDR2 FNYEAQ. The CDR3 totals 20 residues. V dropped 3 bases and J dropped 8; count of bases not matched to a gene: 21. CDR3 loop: CASSLGDRPGTTSVDSPLHF. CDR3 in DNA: TGTGCCAGCAGCTTGGGGGACAGGCCGGGCACGACCAGCGTTGATTCACCCCTCCACTTT.

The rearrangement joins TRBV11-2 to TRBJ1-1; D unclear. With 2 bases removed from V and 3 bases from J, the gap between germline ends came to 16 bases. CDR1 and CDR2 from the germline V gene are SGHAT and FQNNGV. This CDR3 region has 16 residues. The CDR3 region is CASSLSRSGAYTEAFF. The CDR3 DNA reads TGTGCCAGCAGCTTATCGAGGAGTGGCGCGTACACTGAAGCTTTCTTT.

The CDR3 DNA reads as TGTGCCAGCAGTGGACAGACAGGCCTATTTAACTATGGCTACACCTTC. Translated: CASSGQTGLFNYGYTF. The chain combines TRBV25-1 with TRBJ1-2; maybe TRBD1 (6 bases). Germline lookup yields CDR1 MGHDK and CDR2 SYGVNS. The V and J ends lost 4 bases and 1 base respectively, with 16 bases between them. The CDR3 totals 16 residues.

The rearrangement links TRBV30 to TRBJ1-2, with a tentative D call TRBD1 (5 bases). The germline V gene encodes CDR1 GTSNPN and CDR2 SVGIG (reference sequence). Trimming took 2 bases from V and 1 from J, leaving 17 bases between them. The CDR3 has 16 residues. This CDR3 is CAWSTPLGGVNYGYTF. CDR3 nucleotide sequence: TGTGCCTGGAGTACTCCTCTGGGAGGGGTTAACTATGGCTACACCTTC. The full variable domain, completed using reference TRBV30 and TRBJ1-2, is SQTIHQWPATLVQPVGSPLSLECTVEGTSNPNLYWYRQAAGRGLQLLFYSVGIGQISSEVPQNLSASRPQDRQFILSSKKLLLSDSGFYLCAWSTPLGGVNYGYTFGSGTRLTVV.

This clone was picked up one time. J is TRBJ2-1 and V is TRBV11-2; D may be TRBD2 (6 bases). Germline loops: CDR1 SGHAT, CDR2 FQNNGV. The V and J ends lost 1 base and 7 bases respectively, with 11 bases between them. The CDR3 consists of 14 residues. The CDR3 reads CASSLGRGWNEQFF. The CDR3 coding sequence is TGTGCCAGCAGCTTAGGGCGGGGATGGAATGAGCAGTTCTTC.

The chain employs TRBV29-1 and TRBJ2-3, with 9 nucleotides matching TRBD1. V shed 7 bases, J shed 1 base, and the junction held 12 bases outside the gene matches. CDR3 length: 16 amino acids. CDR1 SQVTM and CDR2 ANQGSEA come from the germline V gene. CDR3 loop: CSAAPGQGYGTDTQYF. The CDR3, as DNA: TGCAGCGCTGCTCCGGGACAGGGATACGGCACAGATACGCAGTATTTT.

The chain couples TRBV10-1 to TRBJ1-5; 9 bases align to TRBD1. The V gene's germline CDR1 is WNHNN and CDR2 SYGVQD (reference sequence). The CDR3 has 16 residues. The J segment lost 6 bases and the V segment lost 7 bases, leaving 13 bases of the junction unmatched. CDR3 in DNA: TGCGCCAGCACCCTGGGTCCGGGACAGGGCGTTCAGCCCCAGCATTTT. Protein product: CASTLGPGQGVQPQHF.

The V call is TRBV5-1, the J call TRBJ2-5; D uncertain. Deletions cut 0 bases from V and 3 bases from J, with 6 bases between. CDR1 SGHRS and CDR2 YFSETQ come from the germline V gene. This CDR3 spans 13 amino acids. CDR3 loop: CASSLAVEETQYF. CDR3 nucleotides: TGCGCCAGCAGCTTGGCTGTTGAAGAGACCCAGTACTTC.